The clone carrying this TCR beta chain was detected only a few times. Its antigen is unknown. The data belong to a study of post-analysis software for immune sequencing data. Across the whole study: Relapsing-remitting, secondary progressive and progressive-relapsing courses of multiple sclerosis were included.

Unique-molecular-identifier-tagged TCR beta cDNA libraries were used. When roughly 1 to 10 million T cells were used, they gave about 550,000 cDNA molecules. TCRdb processed the PCR reads anew with MiXCR; each CDR3 protein has one entry. The sample gives hundreds of thousands of distinct CDR3 sequences, about a third of which show up once; around an eighth is in the top ten. The V gene's germline CDR1 is LGHNA and CDR2 YNFKEQ. CDR3 length: 19 amino acids. The ends were cut back, 0 bases at V and 1 base at J, with 20 bases in the middle. General study results and limits: Compared with controls, patients had more of five or six TRBV segments, including TRBV5-6, TRBV5-1 and TRBV20-1. In multiple sclerosis, normalized Chao1 diversity was significantly below that of controls.

This receptor was taken from a girl aged 10 to 17 with multiple sclerosis. Sequenced input: blood. The chain recombines TRBV4-2 with TRBJ2-3, with D unresolved. CDR3 sequence: CASSQERWAEDPRTDTQYF. In nucleotides, the CDR3 is TGTGCCAGCAGCCAAGAGAGGTGGGCAGAAGATCCTCGCACAGATACGCAGTATTTT.